This is a list of T cell receptor beta chains from one sample in a study of sequential checkpoint blockade in melanoma. Here immunoSEQ multiplex PCR was the method, and the copy in TCRdb shows in-frame clones only, minus some. Of 35,000 to 40,000 clones in the sample, around 32% were seen once. The sequencing used tumor tissue (inferred from file names), collected from a patient given nivolumab and ipilimumab in sequence. Receptors were obtained from a human donor with melanoma. Each CDR3 is given with its conserved first and last residue. The D gene is left open where the match is weak. Clone size is not always given. Where it is, it says once, few, many or a class for expanded clones.

d_call: -; v_call: TRBV1; clone_size: few; j_call: TRBJ2-7; cdr3_aa: CASSQEGTPSYEQYF; cdr3_nt: TGCGCCAGCAGCCAAGAGGGGACACCATCCTACGAGCAGTACTTC
d_call: TRBD1; v_call: TRBV10-2; clone_size: once; j_call: TRBJ2-7; cdr3_aa: CASSESPTGGGREQYF; cdr3_nt: TGCGCCAGCAGTGAGTCTCCGACAGGGGGCGGAAGGGAGCAGTACTTC
d_call: -; v_call: TRBV6-8; clone_size: few; j_call: TRBJ1-2; cdr3_aa: CASSETPANYGYTF; cdr3_nt: TGTGCCAGCAGTGAGACACCAGCTAACTATGGCTACACCTTC
d_call: TRBD1; v_call: TRBV7-4; clone_size: -; j_call: TRBJ2-7; cdr3_aa: CASSSISGGEQYF; cdr3_nt: TGTGCCAGCAGCTCAATATCAGGGGGTGAGCAGTACTTC
d_call: -; v_call: TRBV9; clone_size: few; j_call: TRBJ1-2; cdr3_aa: CASSEGGIGNYGYTF; cdr3_nt: TGTGCCAGCAGCGAGGGGGGAATCGGGAACTATGGCTACACCTTC
d_call: -; v_call: TRBV30; clone_size: -; j_call: TRBJ2-5; cdr3_aa: CAWALGGGRETQYF; cdr3_nt: TGTGCCTGGGCTCTAGGGGGGGGGCGAGAGACCCAGTACTTC
d_call: -; v_call: TRBV18; clone_size: few; j_call: TRBJ2-1; cdr3_aa: CASSPPGWEDNEQFF; cdr3_nt: TGTGCCAGCTCACCACCGGGGTGGGAAGACAATGAGCAGTTCTTC
d_call: -; v_call: TRBV6-8; clone_size: few; j_call: TRBJ1-1; cdr3_aa: CASSYSNGVTAFF; cdr3_nt: TGTGCCAGCAGTTACTCGAATGGGGTGACAGCTTTCTTT
d_call: TRBD2; v_call: TRBV6-8; clone_size: few; j_call: TRBJ2-7; cdr3_aa: CASSYGPSGSYEQYF; cdr3_nt: TGTGCCAGCAGTTACGGGCCTAGCGGGTCCTACGAGCAGTACTTC
d_call: -; v_call: TRBV6-8; clone_size: -; j_call: TRBJ2-5; cdr3_aa: CASSYPRRGGTQYF; cdr3_nt: TGTGCCAGCAGTTACCCCCGAAGGGGGGGGACCCAGTACTTC
d_call: -; v_call: TRBV11-3; clone_size: -; j_call: TRBJ2-3; cdr3_aa: CASSPGLDSTDTQYF; cdr3_nt: TGTGCCAGCAGTCCGGGACTGGATAGCACAGATACGCAGTATTTT
d_call: TRBD1; v_call: TRBV30; clone_size: -; j_call: TRBJ2-2; cdr3_aa: CALLKTGVNTGELFF; cdr3_nt: TGTGCCTTATTAAAGACAGGGGTGAACACCGGGGAGCTGTTTTTT
d_call: TRBD2; v_call: TRBV11-3; clone_size: -; j_call: TRBJ2-3; cdr3_aa: CASSLEVLAGGDGADTQYF; cdr3_nt: TGTGCCAGCAGCTTAGAGGTCCTAGCGGGGGGAGATGGTGCAGATACGCAGTATTTT
d_call: -; v_call: TRBV6-8; clone_size: few; j_call: TRBJ1-2; cdr3_aa: CASRTSGSDGYTF; cdr3_nt: TGTGCCAGCCGGACATCGGGATCTGATGGCTACACCTTC
d_call: -; v_call: TRBV6-8; clone_size: many; j_call: TRBJ1-2; cdr3_aa: CASLQLDGTYGYTF; cdr3_nt: TGTGCCAGCCTCCAACTCGACGGGACCTATGGCTACACCTTC
d_call: -; v_call: TRBV4-1; clone_size: many; j_call: TRBJ1-1; cdr3_aa: CASSQDRRVVPEAFF; cdr3_nt: TGCGCCAGCAGCCAAGATAGGAGGGTGGTACCTGAAGCTTTCTTT
d_call: -; v_call: TRBV11-3; clone_size: -; j_call: TRBJ1-3; cdr3_aa: CASSLVGFSSGNTIYF; cdr3_nt: TGTGCCAGCAGCTTAGTTGGCTTCAGCTCTGGAAACACCATATATTTT
d_call: TRBD1; v_call: TRBV11-3; clone_size: many; j_call: TRBJ1-2; cdr3_aa: CASSLGDRDSYGYTF; cdr3_nt: TGTGCCAGCAGCTTAGGGGACAGGGATTCCTATGGCTACACCTTC
d_call: TRBD1; v_call: TRBV28; clone_size: -; j_call: TRBJ1-1; cdr3_aa: CASSSGQGNTEAFF; cdr3_nt: TGTGCCAGCAGTTCAGGACAGGGGAACACTGAAGCTTTCTTT
d_call: -; v_call: TRBV19; clone_size: -; j_call: TRBJ1-5; cdr3_aa: CASRPLTPPRGNQPQHF; cdr3_nt: TGTGCCAGTAGACCCTTGACCCCCCCTAGAGGCAATCAGCCCCAGCATTTT
d_call: -; v_call: TRBV6-8; clone_size: -; j_call: TRBJ1-5; cdr3_aa: CAISGSAGAGMGQPQHF; cdr3_nt: TGTGCCATCAGTGGATCGGCCGGGGCGGGGATGGGTCAGCCCCAGCATTTT
d_call: TRBD1; v_call: TRBV12-5; clone_size: -; j_call: TRBJ2-1; cdr3_aa: CASGWGQDSYNEQFF; cdr3_nt: TGTGCTAGTGGTTGGGGACAGGACTCCTACAATGAGCAGTTCTTC
d_call: -; v_call: TRBV9; clone_size: few; j_call: TRBJ2-5; cdr3_aa: CASSPRALAGETQYF; cdr3_nt: TGTGCCAGCAGCCCCCGGGCCCTAGCCGGTGAGACCCAGTACTTC
d_call: -; v_call: TRBV11-3; clone_size: few; j_call: TRBJ2-5; cdr3_aa: CASSPGGAPGGETQYF; cdr3_nt: TGTGCTAGCAGCCCCGGGGGCGCCCCGGGGGGAGAGACCCAGTACTTC
d_call: -; v_call: TRBV6-8; clone_size: -; j_call: TRBJ1-3; cdr3_aa: CASILGSGNTIYF; cdr3_nt: TGTGCCAGCATCCTCGGGTCCGGAAACACCATATATTTT
d_call: -; v_call: TRBV10-3; clone_size: -; j_call: TRBJ2-7; cdr3_aa: CAISESPYEQYF; cdr3_nt: TGTGCCATCAGTGAGTCCCCTTACGAGCAGTACTTC